Here is one T cell receptor (beta chain) with its context. DNA from unsorted PBMC was sequenced on ten immunoSEQ deep assay plates. Per the original data handling: Quality scores were absent from the junction-only immunoSEQ sequences, so filtering differed. This table comes from immunoSEQ multiplex PCR, and its TCRdb copy is limited to in-frame clones, with some not included. The V and J calls and clone size are taken from that table; D and trimming were inferred from the DNA. Among about 500,000 clones listed, over 60% were seen once. The data derive from a study of shared clonotypes between healthy human individuals. Losses at the gene ends were 3 bases for V and 11 bases for J; bases not matched to a gene: 8. The CDR3 covers 13 residues. The germline V gene encodes CDR1 SGDLS and CDR2 YYNGEE. Only Caucasian adults living in Nashville, Tennessee served as donors.

Sample: PBMCs. The rearrangement joins TRBV9 to TRBJ1-1, with 9 positions matching TRBD1. The origin of this receptor is a woman aged 40 to 55 in good health. Some clones in this sample may be carry-over from other donors' samples. The CDR3 protein is CASSARTGEDAFF. DNA of the CDR3: TGTGCCAGCAGCGCTCGGACAGGGGAGGATGCTTTCTTT.